At least ten counts were recorded for the clone carrying this TCR beta chain. Its matching antigen is unknown. Individual cDNA molecules carried attached unique molecular identifiers. A single record per CDR3 protein comes from TCRdb applying MiXCR to the 5' RACE reads. The sample has some 30,000 distinct CDR3 sequences; about 5% are singletons. This sample was included in a study of early T cells in non-severe SARS-CoV-2 infection. For the study at large: Sequenced material consisted of bulk RNA (from unsorted whole blood), and chains were unpaired. Whole-study findings and limits: VDJdb matching favored anti-spike CD8 responses, missing private and CD4 specificities.

The clonotype was recovered from an adult who was a healthcare worker with PCR-confirmed SARS-CoV-2 infection or an uninfected control (not recorded which). The sample was whole blood, taken at baseline.

For the CDR3, the DNA is TGCAGCGTAGGCCGGGACAGGACCTACGAGCAGTACTTC. It codes for CSVGRDRTYEQYF. The chain joins TRBV29-1 to TRBJ2-7, with 8 bases identical to TRBD1. The germline gives CDR1 SQVTM, CDR2 ANQGSEA. The CDR3 length is 13 residues. Trimming removed 6 bases from V and 2 bases from J; junction bases left unmatched: 6.